The sample holds many counts of the clone carrying this T cell receptor beta chain. Antigen specificity is unknown. V was pared by 5 bases and J by 3 bases, with 9 bases of the junction left unmatched. The CDR3 totals 16 residues. This specimen belongs to a study of CD8 T cells in ankylosing spondylitis. Findings and limits, study-wide: Disease-linked clones were found to be CD8+ and relatively rare in peripheral blood.

One entry per CDR3 protein results from TCRdb running MiXCR on the 5' RACE reads. The sample carries about 150,000 distinct CDR3 sequences, around 6.6% recorded once. Source material: blood, either unsorted or a sorted T cell fraction (not recorded which). The chain recombines TRBV12-3 or TRBV12-4 with TRBJ1-5, with 8 bases that match TRBD1. The clonotype was recovered from a female donor with ankylosing spondylitis or in good health (not recorded which). The DNA of the CDR3 is TGTGCCAGCAGTATCGGACAGGGAAATCTCAATCAGCCCCAGCATTTT. It is translated as CASSIGQGNLNQPQHF.